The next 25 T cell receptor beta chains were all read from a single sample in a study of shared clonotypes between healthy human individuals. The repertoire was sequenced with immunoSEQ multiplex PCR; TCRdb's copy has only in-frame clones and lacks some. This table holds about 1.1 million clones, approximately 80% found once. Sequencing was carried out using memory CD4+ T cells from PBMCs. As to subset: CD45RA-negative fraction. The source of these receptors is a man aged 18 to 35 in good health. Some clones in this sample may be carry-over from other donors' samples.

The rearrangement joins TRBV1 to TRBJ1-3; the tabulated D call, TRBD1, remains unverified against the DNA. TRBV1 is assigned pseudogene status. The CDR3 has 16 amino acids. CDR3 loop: CTSSRRWQAKGYTIYF. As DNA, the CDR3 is TGCACCAGCAGCCGCCGTTGGCAGGCGAAGGGGTACACCATATATTTT.

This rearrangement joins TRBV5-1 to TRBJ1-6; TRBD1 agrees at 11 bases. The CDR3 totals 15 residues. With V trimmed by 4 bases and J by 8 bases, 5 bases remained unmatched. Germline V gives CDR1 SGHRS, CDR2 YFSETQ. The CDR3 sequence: CASSGRTGGYSPLHF. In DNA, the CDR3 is TGCGCCAGCAGCGGTCGGACAGGGGGCTATTCACCCCTCCACTTT.

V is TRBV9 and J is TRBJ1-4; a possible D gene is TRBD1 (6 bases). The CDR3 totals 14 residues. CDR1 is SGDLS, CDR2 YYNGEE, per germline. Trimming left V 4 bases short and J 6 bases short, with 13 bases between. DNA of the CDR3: TGTGCCAGCAGCCCAACAGGGAATTATGAAAAACTGTTTTTT. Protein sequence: CASSPTGNYEKLFF.

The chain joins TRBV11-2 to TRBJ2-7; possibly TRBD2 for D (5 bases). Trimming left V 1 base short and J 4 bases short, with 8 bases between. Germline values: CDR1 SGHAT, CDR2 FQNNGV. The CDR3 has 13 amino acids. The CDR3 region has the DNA TGTGCCAGCAGCTTAGGAGGGAGATACGAGCAGTACTTC. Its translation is CASSLGGRYEQYF.

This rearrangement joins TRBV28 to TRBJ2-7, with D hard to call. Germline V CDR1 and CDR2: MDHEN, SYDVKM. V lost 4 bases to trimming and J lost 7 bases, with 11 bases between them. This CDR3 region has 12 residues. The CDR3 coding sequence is TGTGCCAGCAGTTCCCCCAGAGATGAGCAGTACTTC. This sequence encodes CASSSPRDEQYF.

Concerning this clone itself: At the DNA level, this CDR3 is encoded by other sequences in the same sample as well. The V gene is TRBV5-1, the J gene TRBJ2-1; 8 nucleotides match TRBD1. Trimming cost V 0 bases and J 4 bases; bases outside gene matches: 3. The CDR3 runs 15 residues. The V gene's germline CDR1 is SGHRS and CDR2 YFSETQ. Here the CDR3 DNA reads TGCGCCAGCAGCTTGGTGACAGGGGAATACAATGAGCAGTTCTTC. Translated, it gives CASSLVTGEYNEQFF. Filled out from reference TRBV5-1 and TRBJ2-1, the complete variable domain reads KAGVTQTPRYLIKTRGQQVTLSCSPISGHRSVSWYQQTPGQGLQFLFEYFSETQRNKGNFPGRFSGRQFSNSRSEMNVSTLELGDSALYLCASSLVTGEYNEQFFGPGTRLTVL.

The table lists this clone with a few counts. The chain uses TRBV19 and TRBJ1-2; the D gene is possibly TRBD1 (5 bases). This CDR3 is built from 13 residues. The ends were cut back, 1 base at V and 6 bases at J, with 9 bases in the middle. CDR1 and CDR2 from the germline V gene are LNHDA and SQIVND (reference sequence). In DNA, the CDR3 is TGTGCCAGTAGTATAGCCAGGGTGCATGGCTACACCTTC. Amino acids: CASSIARVHGYTF.

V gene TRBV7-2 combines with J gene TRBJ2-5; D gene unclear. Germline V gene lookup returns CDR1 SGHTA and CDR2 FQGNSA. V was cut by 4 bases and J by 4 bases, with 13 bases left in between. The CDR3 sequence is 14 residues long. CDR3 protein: CASSSRSGPETQYF. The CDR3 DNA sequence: TGTGCCAGCAGCTCCCGATCCGGACCAGAGACCCAGTACTTC.

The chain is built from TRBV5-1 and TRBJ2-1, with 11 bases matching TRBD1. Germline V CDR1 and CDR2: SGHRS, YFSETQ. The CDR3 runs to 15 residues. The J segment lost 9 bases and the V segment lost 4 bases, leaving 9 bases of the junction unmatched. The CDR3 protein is CASSLLGQGEIEQFF. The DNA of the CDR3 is TGCGCCAGCAGCCTGCTGGGACAGGGGGAGATTGAGCAGTTCTTC.

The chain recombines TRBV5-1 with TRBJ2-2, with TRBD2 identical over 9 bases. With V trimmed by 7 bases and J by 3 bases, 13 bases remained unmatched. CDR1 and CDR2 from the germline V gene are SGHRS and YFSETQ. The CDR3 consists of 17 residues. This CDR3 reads CASGVGPLAGHTGELFF. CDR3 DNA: TGCGCCAGCGGAGTAGGGCCTCTAGCGGGGCACACCGGGGAGCTGTTTTTT. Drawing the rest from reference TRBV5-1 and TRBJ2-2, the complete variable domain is KAGVTQTPRYLIKTRGQQVTLSCSPISGHRSVSWYQQTPGQGLQFLFEYFSETQRNKGNFPGRFSGRQFSNSRSEMNVSTLELGDSALYLCASGVGPLAGHTGELFFGEGSRLTVL.

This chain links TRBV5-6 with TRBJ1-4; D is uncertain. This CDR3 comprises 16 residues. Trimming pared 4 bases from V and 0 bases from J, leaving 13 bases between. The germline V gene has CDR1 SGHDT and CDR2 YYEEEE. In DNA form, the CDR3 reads TGTGCCAGCAGCGAAGGACTTGGTGCAACTAATGAAAAACTGTTTTTT. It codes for CASSEGLGATNEKLFF.

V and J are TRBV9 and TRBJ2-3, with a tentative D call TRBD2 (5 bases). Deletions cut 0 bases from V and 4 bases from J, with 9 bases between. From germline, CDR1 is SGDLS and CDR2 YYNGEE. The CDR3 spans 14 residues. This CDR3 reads CASSVASSADTQYF. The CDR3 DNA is TGTGCCAGCAGCGTAGCTAGCTCGGCAGATACGCAGTATTTT.

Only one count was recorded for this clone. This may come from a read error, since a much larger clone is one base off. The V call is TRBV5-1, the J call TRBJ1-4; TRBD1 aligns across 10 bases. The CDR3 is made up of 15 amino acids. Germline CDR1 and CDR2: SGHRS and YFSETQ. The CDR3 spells CACSSLGQGSEKLFF. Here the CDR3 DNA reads TGCGCCTGCAGCTCCCTGGGACAGGGGAGTGAAAAACTGTTTTTT.

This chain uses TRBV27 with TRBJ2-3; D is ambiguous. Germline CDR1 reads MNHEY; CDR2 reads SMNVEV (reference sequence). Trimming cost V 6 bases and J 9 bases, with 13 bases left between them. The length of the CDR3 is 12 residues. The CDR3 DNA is TGTGCCAGCAGCCCAACAGAGGACACGCAGTATTTT. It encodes CASSPTEDTQYF.

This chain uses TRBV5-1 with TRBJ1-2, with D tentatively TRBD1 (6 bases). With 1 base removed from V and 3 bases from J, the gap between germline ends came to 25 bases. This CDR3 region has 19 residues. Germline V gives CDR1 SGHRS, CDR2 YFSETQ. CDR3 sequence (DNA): TGCGCCAGCAGCTTGTTTGGTCTTCCGGGGGGGCAGTCGGACTATGGCTACACCTTC. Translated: CASSLFGLPGGQSDYGYTF. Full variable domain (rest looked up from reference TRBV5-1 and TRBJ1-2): KAGVTQTPRYLIKTRGQQVTLSCSPISGHRSVSWYQQTPGQGLQFLFEYFSETQRNKGNFPGRFSGRQFSNSRSEMNVSTLELGDSALYLCASSLFGLPGGQSDYGYTFGSGTRLTVV.

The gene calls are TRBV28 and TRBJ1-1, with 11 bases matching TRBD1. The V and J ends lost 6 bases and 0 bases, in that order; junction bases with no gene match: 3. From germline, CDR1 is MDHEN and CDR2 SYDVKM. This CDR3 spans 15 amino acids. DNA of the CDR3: TGTGCCAGCAGGTGGACAGGGGGCATGAACACTGAAGCTTTCTTT. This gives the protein CASRWTGGMNTEAFF.

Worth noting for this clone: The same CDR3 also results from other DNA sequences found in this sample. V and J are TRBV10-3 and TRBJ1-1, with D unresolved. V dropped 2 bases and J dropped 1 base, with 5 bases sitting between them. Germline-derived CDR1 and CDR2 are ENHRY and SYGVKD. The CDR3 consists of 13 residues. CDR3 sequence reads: CAISETANTEAFF. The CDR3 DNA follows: TGTGCCATCAGTGAGACAGCGAACACTGAAGCTTTCTTT.

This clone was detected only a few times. CDR3 in amino acids: CASSRRPRSSYNEQFF. The CDR3 coding sequence is TGTGCCAGCAGCCGACGTCCGAGGAGCTCCTACAATGAGCAGTTCTTC. V gene TRBV28 combines with J gene TRBJ2-1; D gene uncertain. Germline V gene sequence: CDR1 MDHEN, CDR2 SYDVKM. The CDR3 sequence is 16 residues long. Trimming took 6 bases from V and 0 from J, leaving 15 bases between them.

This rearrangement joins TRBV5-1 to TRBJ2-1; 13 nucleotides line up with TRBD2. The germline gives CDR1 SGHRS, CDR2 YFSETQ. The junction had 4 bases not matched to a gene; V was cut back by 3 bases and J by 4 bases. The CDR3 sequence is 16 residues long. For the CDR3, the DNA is TGCGCCAGCAGCTGGGGACTAGCGGGGATATACAATGAGCAGTTCTTC. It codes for CASSWGLAGIYNEQFF.

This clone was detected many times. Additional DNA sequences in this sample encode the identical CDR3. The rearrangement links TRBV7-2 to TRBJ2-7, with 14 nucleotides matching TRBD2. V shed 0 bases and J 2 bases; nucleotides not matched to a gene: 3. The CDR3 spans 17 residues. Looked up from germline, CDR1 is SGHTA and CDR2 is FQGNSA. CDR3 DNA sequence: TGTGCCAGCAGCTTAGCGGGACTAGCGGGAGACCCCTACGAGCAGTACTTC. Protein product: CASSLAGLAGDPYEQYF.

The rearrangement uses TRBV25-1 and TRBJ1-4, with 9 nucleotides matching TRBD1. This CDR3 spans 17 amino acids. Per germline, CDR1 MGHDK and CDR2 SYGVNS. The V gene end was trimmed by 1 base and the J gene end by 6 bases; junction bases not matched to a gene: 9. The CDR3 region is CASSESGYRTGDEKLFF. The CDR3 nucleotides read TGTGCCAGCAGTGAATCGGGGTACAGGACAGGGGATGAAAAACTGTTTTTT.

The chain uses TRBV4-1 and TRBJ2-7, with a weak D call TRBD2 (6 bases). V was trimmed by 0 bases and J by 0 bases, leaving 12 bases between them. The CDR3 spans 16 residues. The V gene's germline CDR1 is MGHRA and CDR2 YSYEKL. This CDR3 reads CASSQEKRGGSYEQYF. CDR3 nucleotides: TGCGCCAGCAGCCAAGAGAAACGGGGAGGCTCCTACGAGCAGTACTTC.

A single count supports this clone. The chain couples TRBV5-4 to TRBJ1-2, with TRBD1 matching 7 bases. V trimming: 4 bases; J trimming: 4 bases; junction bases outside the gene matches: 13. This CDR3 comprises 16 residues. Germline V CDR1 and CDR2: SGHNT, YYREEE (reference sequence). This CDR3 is CASSQGGGGRSYGYTF. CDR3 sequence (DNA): TGTGCCAGCAGCCAAGGGGGCGGCGGGCGTAGCTATGGCTACACCTTC. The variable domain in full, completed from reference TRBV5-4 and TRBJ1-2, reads ETGVTQSPTHLIKTRGQQVTLRCSSQSGHNTVSWYQQALGQGPQFIFQYYREEENGRGNFPPRFSGLQFPNYSSELNVNALELDDSALYLCASSQGGGGRSYGYTFGSGTRLTVV.

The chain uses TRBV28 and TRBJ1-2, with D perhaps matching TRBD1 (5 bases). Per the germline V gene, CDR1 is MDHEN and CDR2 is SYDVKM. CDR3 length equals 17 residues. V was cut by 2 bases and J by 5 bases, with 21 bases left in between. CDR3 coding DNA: TGTGCCAGCAGTTTACCCCTCGGGCAGGGAGGTGGTTATGGCTACACCTTC. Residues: CASSLPLGQGGGYGYTF.

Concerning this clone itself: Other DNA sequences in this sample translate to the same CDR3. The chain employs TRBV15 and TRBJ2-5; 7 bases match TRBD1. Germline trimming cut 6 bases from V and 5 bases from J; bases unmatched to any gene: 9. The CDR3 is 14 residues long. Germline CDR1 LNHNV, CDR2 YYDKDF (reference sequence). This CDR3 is CATSRRTGGETQYF. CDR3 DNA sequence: TGTGCCACCAGTCGCCGGACAGGTGGTGAGACCCAGTACTTC. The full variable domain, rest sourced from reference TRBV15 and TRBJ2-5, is DAMVIQNPRYQVTQFGKPVTLSCSQTLNHNVMYWYQQKSSQAPKLLFHYYDKDFNNEADTPDNFQSRRPNTSFCFLDIRSPGLGDTAMYLCATSRRTGGETQYFGPGTRLLVL.